The source of this T cell receptor (beta chain) is a study of graft-versus-host responses after intestinal transplantation. Turning to the study itself: Recipients got multivisceral, liver-intestinal, or isolated intestinal transplants. Induction using anti-thymocyte globulin, followed by tacrolimus and steroids for two to three years, was given to all recipients. Notes on the study in general: The study associated peak circulating GvH clone levels with early post-transplant HvG declines. GvH clones appeared in recipient marrow, some first in ileum or blood.

The CDR3 totals 14 residues. Germline V gene data show CDR1 as MDHEN and CDR2 as SYDVKM. The V and J ends lost 5 bases and 5 bases, in that order; junction bases with no gene match: 7. Generated by immunoSEQ multiplex PCR, the TCRdb table keeps only in-frame clones and is missing some. Here the sample spans approximately 100,000 clones, roughly 88% being singletons. Concerning this clone itself: Antigen: not known.

This receptor was identified in a human patient who received an intestinal transplant, so some T cells may come from the graft donor. The rearrangement joins TRBV28 to TRBJ1-2; 8 nucleotides match TRBD1. Here the sequenced sample was PBMCs, taken 255 days after intestinal transplant. CDR3 protein: CASSSRGLRYGYTF. The CDR3 nucleotides read TGTGCCAGCAGTAGCAGGGGGCTTCGGTATGGCTACACCTTC.